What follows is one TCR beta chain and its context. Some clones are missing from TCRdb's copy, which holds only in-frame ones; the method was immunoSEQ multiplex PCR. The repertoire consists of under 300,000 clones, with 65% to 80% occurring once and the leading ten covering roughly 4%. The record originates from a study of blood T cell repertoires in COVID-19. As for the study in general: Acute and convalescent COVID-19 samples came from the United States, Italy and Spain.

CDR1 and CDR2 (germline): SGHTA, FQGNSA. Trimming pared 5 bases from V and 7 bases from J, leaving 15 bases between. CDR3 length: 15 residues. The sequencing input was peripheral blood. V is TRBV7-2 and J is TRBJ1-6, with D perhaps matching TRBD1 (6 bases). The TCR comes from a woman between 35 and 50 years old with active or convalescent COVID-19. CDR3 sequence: CASSTGTYGNSPLHF. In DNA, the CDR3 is TGTGCCAGCAGCACAGGGACGTATGGAAATTCACCCCTCCACTTT.